This T cell receptor beta chain originates from a study of T cell clonotyping in hematopoietic cell transplantation. Specified time point: recipient sample about 28 days before transplant, after cytoreduction. Libraries were prepared by immunoSEQ multiplex PCR; TCRdb keeps only in-frame clonotypes and omits some of them. This table has some 9,600 clones, around 87% appearing once. The input for sequencing was peripheral blood mononuclear cells, taken before stem cell transplant. The sequence was collected from a woman aged 45-65 years with chronic myeloid leukemia. Some clones in this sample may be carry-over from other donors' samples.

The CDR3 nucleotides are TGTGCCAGCAGACACTTTGGTCGGGACGAGCAGTACTTC. This sequence encodes CASRHFGRDEQYF. The chain combines TRBV2 with TRBJ2-7; D call uncertain. V was trimmed by 6 bases and J by 5 bases, leaving 14 bases between them. This CDR3 spans 13 amino acids. The V gene's germline CDR1 is SNHLY and CDR2 FYNNEI. The whole variable domain, filled in from reference TRBV2 and TRBJ2-7, reads EPEVTQTPSHQVTQMGQEVILRCVPISNHLYFYWYRQILGQKVEFLVSFYNNEISEKSEIFDDQFSVERPDGSNFTLKIRSTKLEDSAMYFCASRHFGRDEQYFGPGTRLTVT.